One sample yielded the 4 T cell receptor beta chains listed below, sequenced in a study of identical twins (dated by TCRdb to about 2016). Receptors were amplified or captured by 5' RACE. Sequencing used an Illumina HiSeq 2000. Through fastp at Q25 and MiXCR, TCRdb rebuilt clones from the public reads, retaining in-frame beta chains. A single entry per CDR3 protein holds the most common genes and DNA from its merged rows. A total of 1.5 million to 2 million distinct CDR3 sequences appear in this sample, about 32% of them only once. The top ten clones comprise approximately 0.29% of the sample. The sequencing input was cord blood. The receptors shown here come from a newborn girl in good health.

The CDR3 region has the DNA TGCAGTGCTAGAGATGGTCAGGGGATGGACACTGAAGCTTTCTTT. Residues: CSARDGQGMDTEAFF. The chain couples TRBV20-1 to TRBJ1-1; maybe TRBD1 (6 bases). Trimming stripped 0 bases from V and 3 bases from J, with 14 bases between. This CDR3 is built from 15 residues. Germline CDR1 reads DFQATT; CDR2 reads SNEGSKA (reference sequence).

About this clonotype itself: Germline is not matched at one junction end, which may reflect a read error. V gene TRBV5-6 combines with J gene TRBJ2-3; possibly TRBD1 for D (6 bases). This CDR3 contains 16 residues. Germline V gives CDR1 SGHDT, CDR2 YYEEEE. The CDR3 nucleotides are TGTGCCAGCAGACCGGACAGCGAGGAGAGCACAGGTACGCAGTATTTT. The encoded protein is CASRPDSEESTGTQYF. The full variable domain, its missing parts supplied by reference TRBV5-6 and TRBJ2-3, is DAGVTQSPTHLIKTRGQQVTLRCSPKSGHDTVSWYQQALGQGPQFIFQYYEEEERQRGNFPDRFSGHQFPNYSSELNVNALLLGDSALYLCASRPDSEESTGTQYFGPGTRLTVL.

A note on this clonotype: One end of the junction fails to match germline, which may point to a read error. This rearrangement joins TRBV2 to TRBJ1-1, with TRBD1 matching over 9 bases. CDR1 SNHLY and CDR2 FYNNEI come from the germline V gene. The CDR3 sequence is 13 residues long. CDR3 coding DNA: TGTGCCAGCGCCGAGGACAGGGGCACTGTAGCTTTCTTT. It is translated as CASAEDRGTVAFF.

V and J are TRBV5-1 and TRBJ2-7, with TRBD2 matching over 12 bases. The V and J ends lost 4 bases and 7 bases, in that order; junction bases with no gene match: 12. Germline V gene sequence: CDR1 SGHRS, CDR2 YFSETQ. The length of the CDR3 is 16 residues. The CDR3 sequence: CASSPGTSGYYNEQYF. The CDR3 DNA follows: TGCGCCAGCAGCCCGGGGACTAGCGGGTACTACAATGAGCAGTACTTC.